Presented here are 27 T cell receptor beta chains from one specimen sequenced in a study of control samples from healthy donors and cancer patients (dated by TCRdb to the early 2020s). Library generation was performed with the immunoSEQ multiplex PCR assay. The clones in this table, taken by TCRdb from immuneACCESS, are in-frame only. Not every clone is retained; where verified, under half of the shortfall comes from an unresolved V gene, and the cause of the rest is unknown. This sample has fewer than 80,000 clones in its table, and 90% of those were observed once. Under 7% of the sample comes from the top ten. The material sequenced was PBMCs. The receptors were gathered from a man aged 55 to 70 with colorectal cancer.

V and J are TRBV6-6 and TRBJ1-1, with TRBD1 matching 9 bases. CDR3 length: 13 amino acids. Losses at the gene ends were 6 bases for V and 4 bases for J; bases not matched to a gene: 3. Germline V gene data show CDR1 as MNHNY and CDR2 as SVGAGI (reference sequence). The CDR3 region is CASRRQGVTEAFF. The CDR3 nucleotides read TGTGCCAGCAGGCGACAGGGGGTCACTGAAGCTTTCTTT.

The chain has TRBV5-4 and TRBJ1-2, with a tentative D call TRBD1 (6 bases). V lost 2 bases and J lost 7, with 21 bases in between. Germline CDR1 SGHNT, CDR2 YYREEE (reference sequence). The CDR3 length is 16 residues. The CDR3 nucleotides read TGTGCCAGCAGCTTTTCCCCACCCCAGGGGCGAGGTGGCTACACCTTC. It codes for CASSFSPPQGRGGYTF.

The CDR3 spells CASSQPWGGLGQPQHF. The CDR3 region has the DNA TGTGCCAGCAGCCAACCTTGGGGGGGTTTGGGTCAGCCCCAGCATTTT. The chain recombines TRBV28 with TRBJ1-5, with a tentative D call TRBD1 (5 bases). CDR1 and CDR2 (germline): MDHEN, SYDVKM. V was trimmed by 6 bases and J by 6 bases, leaving 21 bases between them. This CDR3 contains 16 residues.

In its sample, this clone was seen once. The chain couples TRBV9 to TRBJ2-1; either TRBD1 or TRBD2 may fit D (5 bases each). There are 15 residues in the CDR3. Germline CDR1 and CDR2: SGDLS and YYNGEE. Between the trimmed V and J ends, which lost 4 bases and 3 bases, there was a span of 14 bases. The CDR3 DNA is TGTGCCAGCAGCCTTGGGGCAGCGGTCTACAATGAGCAGTTCTTC. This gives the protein CASSLGAAVYNEQFF. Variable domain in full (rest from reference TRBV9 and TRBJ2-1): DSGVTQTPKHLITATGQRVTLRCSPRSGDLSVYWYQQSLDQGLQFLIQYYNGEERAKGNILERFSAQQFPDLHSELNLSSLELGDSALYFCASSLGAAVYNEQFFGPGTRLTVL.

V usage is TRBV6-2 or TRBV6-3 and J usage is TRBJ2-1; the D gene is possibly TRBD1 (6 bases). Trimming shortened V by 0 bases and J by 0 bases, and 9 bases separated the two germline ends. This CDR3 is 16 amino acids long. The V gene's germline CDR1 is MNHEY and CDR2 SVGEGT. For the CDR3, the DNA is TGTGCCAGCAGTTACTCGACAGGTAGCTCCTACAATGAGCAGTTCTTC. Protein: CASSYSTGSSYNEQFF.

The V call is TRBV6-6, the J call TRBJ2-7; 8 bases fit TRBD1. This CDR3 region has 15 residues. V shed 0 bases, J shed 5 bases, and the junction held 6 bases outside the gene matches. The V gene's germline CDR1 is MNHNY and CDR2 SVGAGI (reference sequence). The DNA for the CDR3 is TGTGCCAGCAGTTACTCGAGACAGGGGTCCAACGAGCAGTACTTC. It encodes CASSYSRQGSNEQYF.

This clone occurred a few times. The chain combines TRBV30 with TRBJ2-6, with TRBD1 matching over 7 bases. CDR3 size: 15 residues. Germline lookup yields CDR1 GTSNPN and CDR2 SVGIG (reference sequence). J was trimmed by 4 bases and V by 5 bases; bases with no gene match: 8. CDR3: CAWAQGLSGANVLTF. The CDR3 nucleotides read TGTGCCTGGGCACAGGGGCTATCCGGGGCCAACGTCCTGACTTTC.

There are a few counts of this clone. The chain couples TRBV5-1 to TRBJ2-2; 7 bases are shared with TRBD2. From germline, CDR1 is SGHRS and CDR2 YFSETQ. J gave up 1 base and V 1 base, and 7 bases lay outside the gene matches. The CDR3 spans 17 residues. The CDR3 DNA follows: TGCGCCAGCAGCTTGTCGGGGGGATTGCTGAACACCGGGGAGCTGTTTTTT. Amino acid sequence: CASSLSGGLLNTGELFF.

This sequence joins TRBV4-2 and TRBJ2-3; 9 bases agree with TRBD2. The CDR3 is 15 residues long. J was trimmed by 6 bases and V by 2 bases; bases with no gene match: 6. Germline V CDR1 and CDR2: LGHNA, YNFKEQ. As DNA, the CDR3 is TGTGCCAGCAGCCAACTAGCGGGGCCTTTGGATACGCAGTATTTT. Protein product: CASSQLAGPLDTQYF.

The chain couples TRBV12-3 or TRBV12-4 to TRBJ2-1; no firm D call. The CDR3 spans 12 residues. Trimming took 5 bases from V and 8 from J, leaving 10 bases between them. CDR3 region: CASSIRVDEQFF. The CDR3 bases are TGTGCCAGCAGTATCCGGGTTGATGAGCAGTTCTTC.

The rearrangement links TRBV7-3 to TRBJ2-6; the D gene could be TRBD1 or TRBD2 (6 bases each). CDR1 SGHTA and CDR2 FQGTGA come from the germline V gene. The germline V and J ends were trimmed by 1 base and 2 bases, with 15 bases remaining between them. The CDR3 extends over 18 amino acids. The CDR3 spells CASSLRGAGSTGANVLTF. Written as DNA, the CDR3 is TGTGCCAGCAGCTTAAGGGGGGCAGGAAGCACTGGGGCCAACGTCCTGACTTTC.

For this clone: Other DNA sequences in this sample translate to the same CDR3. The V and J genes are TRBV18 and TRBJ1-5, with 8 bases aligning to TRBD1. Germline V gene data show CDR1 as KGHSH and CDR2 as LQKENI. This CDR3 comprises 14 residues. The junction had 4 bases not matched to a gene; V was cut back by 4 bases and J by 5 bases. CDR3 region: CASSLTGGDQPQHF. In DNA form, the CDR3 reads TGTGCCAGCTCACTTACAGGGGGAGATCAGCCCCAGCATTTT.

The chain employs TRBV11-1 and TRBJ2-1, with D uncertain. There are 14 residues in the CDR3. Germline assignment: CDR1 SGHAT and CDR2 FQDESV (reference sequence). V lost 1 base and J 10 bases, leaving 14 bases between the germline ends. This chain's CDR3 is CASSLGQTTREQFF. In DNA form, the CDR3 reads TGTGCCAGCAGCTTAGGCCAGACCACTCGGGAGCAGTTCTTC.

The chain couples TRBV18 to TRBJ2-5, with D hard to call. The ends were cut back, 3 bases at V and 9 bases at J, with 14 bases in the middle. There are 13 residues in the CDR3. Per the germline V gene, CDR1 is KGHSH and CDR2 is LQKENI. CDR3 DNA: TGTGCCAGCTCACCCTCCCCTGAGCTGCCCCAGTACTTC. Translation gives CASSPSPELPQYF.

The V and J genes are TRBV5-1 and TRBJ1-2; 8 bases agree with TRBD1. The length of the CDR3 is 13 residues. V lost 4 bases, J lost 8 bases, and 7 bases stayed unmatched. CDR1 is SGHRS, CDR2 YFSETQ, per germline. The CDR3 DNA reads TGCGCCAGCAGCCCAGGGGGCGAGGTCGGCTACACCTTC. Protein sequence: CASSPGGEVGYTF.

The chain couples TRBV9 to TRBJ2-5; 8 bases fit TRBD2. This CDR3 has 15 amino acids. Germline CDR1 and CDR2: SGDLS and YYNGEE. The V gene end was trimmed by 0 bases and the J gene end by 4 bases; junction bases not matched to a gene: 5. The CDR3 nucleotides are TGTGCCAGCAGCGTAGTCGCGGGGGGACCAGAGACCCAGTACTTC. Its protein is CASSVVAGGPETQYF.

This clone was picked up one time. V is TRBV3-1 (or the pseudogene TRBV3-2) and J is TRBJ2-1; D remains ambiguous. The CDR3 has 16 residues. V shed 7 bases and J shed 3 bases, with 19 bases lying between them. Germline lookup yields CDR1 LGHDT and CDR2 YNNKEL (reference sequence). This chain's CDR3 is CASKKGRDIIYNEQFF. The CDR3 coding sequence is TGTGCCAGCAAAAAAGGAAGGGATATTATCTACAATGAGCAGTTCTTC.

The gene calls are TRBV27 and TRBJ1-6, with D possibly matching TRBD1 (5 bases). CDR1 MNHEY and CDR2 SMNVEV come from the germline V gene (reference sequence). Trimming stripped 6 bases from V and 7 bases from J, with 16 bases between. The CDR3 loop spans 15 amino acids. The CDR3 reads CASSGVAGSNSPLHF. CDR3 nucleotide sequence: TGTGCCAGCAGCGGGGTGGCAGGGAGCAATTCACCCCTCCACTTT.

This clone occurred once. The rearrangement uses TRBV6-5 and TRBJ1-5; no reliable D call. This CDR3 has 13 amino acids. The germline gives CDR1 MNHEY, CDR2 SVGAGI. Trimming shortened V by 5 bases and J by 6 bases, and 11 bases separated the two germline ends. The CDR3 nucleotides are TGTGCCAGCAGTCTGCGGCCGGGTCAGCCCCAGCATTTT. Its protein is CASSLRPGQPQHF.

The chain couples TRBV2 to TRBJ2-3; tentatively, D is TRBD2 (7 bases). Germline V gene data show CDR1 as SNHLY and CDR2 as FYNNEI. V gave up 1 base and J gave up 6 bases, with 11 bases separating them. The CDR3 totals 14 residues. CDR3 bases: TGTGCCAGCAGTGAAGGGGGGGGGCTGGATACGCAGTATTTT. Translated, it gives CASSEGGGLDTQYF.

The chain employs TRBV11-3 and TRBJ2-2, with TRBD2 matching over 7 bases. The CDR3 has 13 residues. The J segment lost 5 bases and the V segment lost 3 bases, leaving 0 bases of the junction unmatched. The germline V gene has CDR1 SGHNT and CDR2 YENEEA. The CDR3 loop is CASSFGRTGELFF. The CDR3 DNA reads TGTGCCAGCAGCTTCGGGAGGACCGGGGAGCTGTTTTTT.

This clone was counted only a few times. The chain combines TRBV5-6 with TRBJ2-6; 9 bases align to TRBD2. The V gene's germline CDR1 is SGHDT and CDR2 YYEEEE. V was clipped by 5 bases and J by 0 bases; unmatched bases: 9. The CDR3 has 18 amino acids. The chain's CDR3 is CASSPGTSRISGANVLTF. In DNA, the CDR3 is TGTGCCAGCAGTCCAGGGACTAGCAGAATCTCTGGGGCCAACGTCCTGACTTTC.

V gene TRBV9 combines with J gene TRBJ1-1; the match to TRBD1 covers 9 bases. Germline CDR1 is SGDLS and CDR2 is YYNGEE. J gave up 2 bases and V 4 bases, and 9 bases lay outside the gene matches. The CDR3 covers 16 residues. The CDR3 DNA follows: TGTGCCAGCAGCTCCGGGACAGGGCAGAGAAACACTGAAGCTTTCTTT. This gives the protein CASSSGTGQRNTEAFF.

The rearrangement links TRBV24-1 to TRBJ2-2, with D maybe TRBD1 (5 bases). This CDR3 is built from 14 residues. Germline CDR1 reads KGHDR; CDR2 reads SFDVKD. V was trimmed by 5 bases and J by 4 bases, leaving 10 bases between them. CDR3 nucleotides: TGTGCCACCAGTGGTTCAGGGTTCACCGGGGAGCTGTTTTTT. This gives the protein CATSGSGFTGELFF.

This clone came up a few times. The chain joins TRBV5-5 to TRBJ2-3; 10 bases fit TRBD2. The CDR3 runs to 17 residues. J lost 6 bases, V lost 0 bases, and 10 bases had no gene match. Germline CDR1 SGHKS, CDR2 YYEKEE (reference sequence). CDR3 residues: CASSLATRTSGPDTQYF. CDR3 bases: TGTGCCAGCAGCTTGGCAACCCGGACTAGCGGCCCCGATACGCAGTATTTT.

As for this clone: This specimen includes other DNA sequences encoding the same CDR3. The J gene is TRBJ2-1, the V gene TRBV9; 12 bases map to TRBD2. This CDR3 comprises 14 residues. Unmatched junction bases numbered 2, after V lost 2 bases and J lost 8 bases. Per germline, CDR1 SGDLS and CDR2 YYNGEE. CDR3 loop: CASSVTSGGDEQFF. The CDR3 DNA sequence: TGTGCCAGCAGCGTGACTAGCGGGGGCGATGAGCAGTTCTTC.

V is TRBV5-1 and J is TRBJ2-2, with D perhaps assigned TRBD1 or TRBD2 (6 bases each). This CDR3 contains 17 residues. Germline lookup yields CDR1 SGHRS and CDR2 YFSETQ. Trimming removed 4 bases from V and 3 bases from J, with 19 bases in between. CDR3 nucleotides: TGCGCCAGCAGCCAGGAAACTATTGGGGGGCACACCGGGGAGCTGTTTTTT. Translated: CASSQETIGGHTGELFF.